The TCR beta chain described here comes from a study of OX40 agonist ivuxolimab in advanced cancers. Study summary: Allowance was made for prior anti-PD-1, anti-PD-L1 or anti-CTLA-4 therapy, and 40% had some.

The study sampled blood at baseline, cycle 4 day 1, and cycle 7 day 1. Germline V lookup: CDR1 SQVTM, CDR2 ANQGSEA. The CDR3 length is 14 residues. With V trimmed by 4 bases and J by 2 bases, 7 bases remained unmatched. Measured with immunoSEQ multiplex PCR; TCRdb has only the in-frame clones, and not every one. The table records 98,000 or so clones, 70% to 90% of them present only once. Study-level findings and limits: Some nonresponders also had low normalized T-cell clonal expansion.

In regard to this clone: What it recognizes is unknown.

The chain has TRBV29-1 and TRBJ1-1, with 7 bases fitting TRBD1. This sequence originates from an adult with an advanced solid tumor such as melanoma, head and neck, liver or kidney cancer. Source: CD4+ or CD8+ T cells sorted from blood, taken in a trial of the OX40 agonist ivuxolimab. The CDR3 DNA reads TGCAGCGTTGTGGGACAGCAAGTTAACACTGAAGCTTTCTTT. This codes for CSVVGQQVNTEAFF.